The 26 T cell receptor beta chains reported below all come from one sample, sequenced in a study of blood T cell repertoires in COVID-19. Only in-frame clones appear in the TCRdb table, and some are missing; sequencing was by immunoSEQ multiplex PCR. The sample yields over 50,000 clones, 88% seen once. The sample comprised peripheral blood. Receptors were obtained from a man aged 50 to 60 with active COVID-19.

The chain employs TRBV24-1 and TRBJ1-1, with a tentative D call TRBD1 (6 bases). The V gene lost 3 bases and the J gene lost 3 bases, with 19 bases spanning the gap. CDR1 is KGHDR, CDR2 SFDVKD, per germline. The CDR3 sequence is 17 residues long. CDR3 protein: CATSDREGEGRDTEAFF. The CDR3 nucleotides read TGTGCCACCAGTGATAGGGAGGGGGAAGGTCGGGACACTGAAGCTTTCTTT.

The chain is built from TRBV11-3 and TRBJ2-2, with 8 bases matching TRBD2. Germline V CDR1 and CDR2: SGHNT, YENEEA. Losses at the gene ends were 1 base for V and 5 bases for J; bases not matched to a gene: 6. The CDR3 runs 16 residues. The CDR3 here is CASSLAGGPFTGELFF. The CDR3, as DNA: TGTGCCAGCAGCTTAGCGGGGGGGCCGTTTACCGGGGAGCTGTTTTTT. Full variable domain (rest looked up from reference TRBV11-3 and TRBJ2-2): EAGVVQSPRYKIIEKKQPVAFWCNPISGHNTLYWYLQNLGQGPELLIRYENEEAVDDSQLPKDRFSAERLKGVDSTLKIQPAELGDSAVYLCASSLAGGPFTGELFFGEGSRLTVL.

This sequence joins TRBV5-1 and TRBJ1-4; D unclear. V was pared by 0 bases and J by 6 bases, with 6 bases between. Germline V gene data show CDR1 as SGHRS and CDR2 as YFSETQ. The CDR3 spans 13 residues. The CDR3 region is CASSLDRHEKLFF. DNA for the CDR3: TGCGCCAGCAGCTTGGACAGACATGAAAAACTGTTTTTT.

This clone was recorded a few times. The chain is built from TRBV6-5 and TRBJ2-7; TRBD1 agrees at 10 bases. CDR1 is MNHEY, CDR2 SVGAGI, per germline. The CDR3 covers 14 residues. J was trimmed by 6 bases and V by 6 bases; bases with no gene match: 8. CDR3 loop: CASRPDRGPLEQYF. For the CDR3, the DNA is TGTGCCAGCAGACCTGACAGGGGGCCACTCGAGCAGTACTTC.

This clone was observed once. The rearrangement links TRBV2 to TRBJ2-5; TRBD2 matches 8 bases. CDR3 size: 16 residues. Germline CDR1 is SNHLY and CDR2 is FYNNEI. With V trimmed by 7 bases and J by 9 bases, 19 bases remained unmatched. CDR3 region: CASTNVGGGPDWAQYF. For the CDR3, the DNA is TGTGCCAGCACAAACGTGGGCGGGGGGCCGGATTGGGCCCAGTACTTC.

This clone was recorded only once. The rearrangement links TRBV5-1 to TRBJ1-2; D is ambiguous. V was cut by 0 bases and J by 4 bases, with 7 bases left in between. The CDR3 sequence is 13 residues long. Germline CDR1 reads SGHRS; CDR2 reads YFSETQ. CDR3 amino acids: CASSLGGLYGYTF. The DNA for the CDR3 is TGCGCCAGCAGCTTGGGAGGACTCTATGGCTACACCTTC.

Here the CDR3 DNA reads TGTGCCAGCAGCTCCGGGACAGGGCAAGAGACCCAGTACTTC. It translates to CASSSGTGQETQYF. The rearrangement uses TRBV5-4 and TRBJ2-5, with 9 bases lining up with TRBD1. Germline trimming cut 3 bases from V and 2 bases from J; bases unmatched to any gene: 2. The germline gives CDR1 SGHNT, CDR2 YYREEE (reference sequence). There are 14 residues in the CDR3.

V and J are TRBV5-4 and TRBJ1-5; 7 bases map to TRBD1. Looked up from germline, CDR1 is SGHNT and CDR2 is YYREEE (reference sequence). This CDR3 is 15 amino acids long. The J segment lost 5 bases and the V segment lost 0 bases, leaving 5 bases of the junction unmatched. As DNA, the CDR3 is TGTGCCAGCAGCTTGGGGGGGGACAGAGATCAGCCCCAGCATTTT. Translating it yields CASSLGGDRDQPQHF.

This clone has only a few counts. The chain links TRBV5-1 to TRBJ1-5; TRBD1 is a possible D gene (5 bases). V was pared by 0 bases and J by 2 bases, with 6 bases between. Germline assignment: CDR1 SGHRS and CDR2 YFSETQ. The CDR3 is made up of 14 amino acids. CDR3 sequence: CASSLEQGNQPQHF. CDR3 DNA: TGCGCCAGCAGCTTGGAACAGGGCAATCAGCCCCAGCATTTT.

V and J are TRBV30 and TRBJ2-5, with D possibly matching TRBD2 (7 bases). V lost 3 bases to trimming and J lost 6 bases, with 11 bases between them. Per germline, CDR1 GTSNPN and CDR2 SVGIG (reference sequence). The CDR3 contains 12 residues. The CDR3 region has the DNA TGTGCCTGGAGAGGGGGGGGTCAGACCCAGTACTTC. This sequence encodes CAWRGGGQTQYF.

This chain connects TRBV15 to TRBJ1-2, with TRBD1 as a possible D gene (5 bases). Germline-derived CDR1 and CDR2 are LNHNV and YYDKDF (reference sequence). The CDR3 spans 13 residues. Trimming removed 3 bases from V and 8 bases from J, with 13 bases in between. CDR3 sequence (DNA): TGTGCCACCAGCAGTGACAGCGGGAGCGGCTACACCTTC. The encoded protein is CATSSDSGSGYTF.

This clone was seen a single time. The chain uses TRBV19 and TRBJ2-2; 9 bases align to TRBD2. This CDR3 has 15 amino acids. CDR1 is LNHDA and CDR2 is SQIVND in the germline V gene (reference sequence). V gave up 2 bases and J gave up 3 bases; unmatched junction bases: 1. The CDR3 coding sequence is TGTGCCAGTAGTATAATAGCGGGGGACACCGGGGAGCTGTTTTTT. This gives the protein CASSIIAGDTGELFF.

V and J are TRBV7-2 and TRBJ2-3, with 16 bases fitting TRBD2. Germline V gives CDR1 SGHTA, CDR2 FQGNSA. V was pared by 3 bases and J by 5 bases, with 2 bases of the junction left unmatched. This CDR3 is 16 amino acids long. In DNA form, the CDR3 reads TGTGCCAGCAGCTTGGGGACTAGCGGGGGGGTAGATACGCAGTATTTT. Encoded protein: CASSLGTSGGVDTQYF.

This rearrangement joins TRBV2 to TRBJ2-3; D is unresolved. CDR1 and CDR2 (germline): SNHLY, FYNNEI. Trimming took off 3 bases at V and 2 bases at J, with 9 bases between the two ends. The CDR3 spans 14 residues. In DNA, the CDR3 is TGTGCCAGCAGTGAGATACAGAACACAGATACGCAGTATTTT. This codes for CASSEIQNTDTQYF. The complete variable domain, with remaining parts taken from reference TRBV2 and TRBJ2-3, reads EPEVTQTPSHQVTQMGQEVILRCVPISNHLYFYWYRQILGQKVEFLVSFYNNEISEKSEIFDDQFSVERPDGSNFTLKIRSTKLEDSAMYFCASSEIQNTDTQYFGPGTRLTVL.

The rearrangement uses TRBV7-8 and TRBJ1-2; D is unresolved. Germline values: CDR1 SGHVS, CDR2 FQNEAQ. This CDR3 is built from 13 residues. V dropped 2 bases and J dropped 9 bases, with 13 bases sitting between them. CDR3 DNA sequence: TGTGCCAGCAGCTTAACGGACGCGGGTAGCTACACCTTC. Amino acid sequence: CASSLTDAGSYTF.

The chain is built from TRBV4-1 and TRBJ1-4, with D maybe TRBD1 (6 bases). The CDR3 is 18 amino acids. V lost 4 bases and J lost 8, with 26 bases in between. The germline gives CDR1 MGHRA, CDR2 YSYEKL. The chain's CDR3 is CASSRLGAGAKTGEKLFF. The DNA for the CDR3 is TGCGCCAGCAGCCGCCTGGGGGCAGGGGCCAAGACGGGGGAAAAACTGTTTTTT.

The chain has TRBV2 and TRBJ1-1; D remains ambiguous. The germline CDR1 and CDR2 sequences are SNHLY and FYNNEI. This CDR3 spans 13 amino acids. Trimming pared 1 base from V and 4 bases from J, leaving 7 bases between. The CDR3 sequence is CASSEGGGTEAFF. DNA of the CDR3: TGTGCCAGCAGTGAAGGGGGAGGCACTGAAGCTTTCTTT.

This chain connects TRBV7-6 to TRBJ1-3; tentative D call: TRBD1 (5 bases). The CDR3 spans 16 residues. V was shortened by 5 bases and J by 0 bases, with 14 bases between the two germline ends. CDR1 is SGHVS, CDR2 FNYEAQ, per germline. CDR3 nucleotides: TGTGCCAGCAGCGGGGCCAGGGTGGGCTCTGGAAACACCATATATTTT. Translating it yields CASSGARVGSGNTIYF.

This clone was found a few times. The DNA for the CDR3 is TGTGCTAGTGGAAGTCGGGACAGCCATAGCAATCAGCCCCAGCATTTT. Its protein is CASGSRDSHSNQPQHF. This rearrangement joins TRBV12-5 to TRBJ1-5; 7 positions agree with TRBD1. V was pared by 6 bases and J by 0 bases, with 8 bases of the junction left unmatched. The CDR3 spans 16 residues. Germline V lookup: CDR1 LGHNT, CDR2 FRNRAP.

The rearrangement uses TRBV5-1 and TRBJ1-2, with D perhaps matching TRBD1 (6 bases). Germline loops: CDR1 SGHRS, CDR2 YFSETQ. V dropped 2 bases and J dropped 4 bases, with 9 bases sitting between them. This CDR3 is built from 13 residues. DNA for the CDR3: TGCGCCAGCAGCTTAGGGGGTGTCTATGGCTACACCTTC. This sequence encodes CASSLGGVYGYTF.

The chain combines TRBV9 with TRBJ2-3; 8 bases fit TRBD2. Per germline, CDR1 SGDLS and CDR2 YYNGEE. The junction had 8 bases not matched to a gene; V was cut back by 3 bases and J by 5 bases. The CDR3 sequence is 15 residues long. CDR3 in amino acids: CASSATGGLVDTQYF. The DNA for the CDR3 is TGTGCCAGCAGCGCTACGGGGGGGCTGGTAGATACGCAGTATTTT.

This sequence joins TRBV10-3 and TRBJ2-7; 9 bases align to TRBD2. The CDR3 consists of 15 residues. Germline V lookup: CDR1 ENHRY, CDR2 SYGVKD. Trimming took 5 bases from V and 0 from J; bases not matched to a gene: 5. The CDR3 region has the DNA TGTGCCATCAGTAAGCGGGGGGAGGACTCCTACGAGCAGTACTTC. It yields the protein CAISKRGEDSYEQYF.

The chain couples TRBV7-9 to TRBJ1-4; no clear D. CDR1 and CDR2 (germline): SEHNR, FQNEAQ (reference sequence). The CDR3 consists of 17 residues. V gave up 2 bases and J gave up 0 bases, with 13 bases separating them. The CDR3 DNA follows: TGTGCCAGCAGCTTAAGGAGGCCGCTTGCAACTAATGAAAAACTGTTTTTT. Translated, it gives CASSLRRPLATNEKLFF.

The chain has TRBV12-3 or TRBV12-4 and TRBJ1-1; D possibly corresponds to TRBD1 (5 bases). The CDR3 sequence is 13 residues long. V lost 5 bases and J lost 3, with 10 bases in between. CDR3 loop: CASSPNRYTEAFF. CDR3 nucleotides: TGTGCCAGCAGTCCCAACAGGTACACTGAAGCTTTCTTT.

This clone was observed a single time. The chain joins TRBV6-5 to TRBJ2-5; D may be TRBD2 (5 bases). V lost 6 bases, J lost 7 bases, and 9 bases lay in between. The CDR3 totals 11 residues. The germline V gene has CDR1 MNHEY and CDR2 SVGAGI. CDR3 coding DNA: TGTGCCAGCAGCCGCGGAGGGACCCAGTACTTC. It codes for CASSRGGTQYF.

This clone was picked up one time. The chain employs TRBV6-5 and TRBJ1-2, with D perhaps matching TRBD1 (5 bases). With 10 bases removed from V and 7 bases from J, the gap between germline ends came to 13 bases. Germline CDR1 reads MNHEY; CDR2 reads SVGAGI. This CDR3 comprises 11 residues. DNA of the CDR3: TGTGCCACCATGGGGGGAGGTGGCTACACCTTC. It translates to CATMGGGGYTF.